This TCR beta chain was obtained from a study of T cell responses to AZD1222 COVID-19 vaccine. Study information: Pooled together were second doses at about 4 or about 12 weeks. Study results and caveats: Repertoires were obtained only post-peak T cell response. Dominant at 160-218 and 743-854, vaccine-associated CD4 TCRs also spanned spike. It should be noted that donors were predominantly white British and more often female, and clonal diversity was possibly underestimated.

Germline-derived CDR1 and CDR2 are SGHVS and FQNEAQ. The CDR3 consists of 13 residues. Trimming removed 1 base at V and 6 bases at J, with 9 bases between. Profiled with immunoSEQ multiplex PCR; TCRdb holds only in-frame clones, not every one. The data hold tens of thousands of clones, with about 92% observed a single time. A remark on this clone: The antigen remains undetermined.

The V gene is TRBV7-8, the J gene TRBJ1-1; no clear D. The sample in question was peripheral blood, obtained on day 0 of AZD1222 vaccination. The clonotype was recovered from an adult in good health. CDR3 sequence reads: CASSLGGGPEAFF. The DNA of the CDR3 is TGTGCCAGCAGCTTAGGAGGTGGACCTGAAGCTTTCTTT.